The 23 T cell receptor beta chains presented below share a single source sample, sequenced in a study of response to subunit inactivated influenza vaccine. MiXCR, applied by TCRdb to the RT-PCR reads, yields one record per CDR3 protein. Among 400,000 to 550,000 distinct CDR3 sequences, 25% were seen once, and the ten largest hold approximately 1.9%. Sequencing used CD4+ T cells sorted from PBMCs, obtained roughly 5 days after vaccination. The receptors shown here come from a man aged 45 to 65 who received an inactivated influenza vaccine.

V and J are TRBV12-3 or TRBV12-4 and TRBJ1-2; unclear D gene. The length of the CDR3 is 12 residues. Trimming pared 7 bases from V and 8 bases from J, leaving 14 bases between. Here the CDR3 reads CASTTDQAGYTF. In DNA, the CDR3 is TGTGCCAGCACCACAGACCAGGCGGGCTACACCTTC.

This clonotype was seen a handful of times. The chain links TRBV4-3 to TRBJ2-7; D possibly corresponds to TRBD2 (6 bases). V was clipped by 0 bases and J by 3 bases, with 15 bases between them. This CDR3 has 16 amino acids. Germline V gives CDR1 LGHNA, CDR2 YSLEER. The CDR3 reads CASSQDTGGLLYEQYF. In DNA form, the CDR3 reads TGCGCCAGCAGCCAAGATACCGGGGGACTTCTCTACGAGCAGTACTTC.

The genes are TRBV15 and TRBJ2-5; D tentatively reads TRBD1 or TRBD2 (6 bases each). Germline V gene lookup returns CDR1 LNHNV and CDR2 YYDKDF (reference sequence). This CDR3 comprises 14 residues. V lost 1 base and J 4 bases, leaving 10 bases between the germline ends. The CDR3 DNA reads as TGTGCCACCAGCAGAGTTAGGGGGGCAGAGACCCAGTACTTC. Amino acid sequence: CATSRVRGAETQYF. Full variable domain (rest looked up from reference TRBV15 and TRBJ2-5): DAMVIQNPRYQVTQFGKPVTLSCSQTLNHNVMYWYQQKSSQAPKLLFHYYDKDFNNEADTPDNFQSRRPNTSFCFLDIRSPGLGDTAMYLCATSRVRGAETQYFGPGTRLLVL.

This clonotype appeared a few times. The CDR3 region has the DNA TGCAGTGCAGGGTACGCGAACACCGGGGAGCTGTTTTTT. It specifies CSAGYANTGELFF. The chain is built from TRBV20-1 and TRBJ2-2; D is undetermined. V was cut by 6 bases and J by 0 bases, with 8 bases left in between. The germline V gene has CDR1 DFQATT and CDR2 SNEGSKA (reference sequence). The CDR3 is made up of 13 amino acids.

The chain joins TRBV18 to TRBJ2-1, with a tentative D call TRBD1 (5 bases). The CDR3 has 16 residues. Germline lookup yields CDR1 KGHSH and CDR2 LQKENI. Trimming stripped 0 bases from V and 5 bases from J, with 14 bases between. CDR3 coding DNA: TGTGCCAGCTCACCACCCATCGGCAGGGCGCACAATGAGCAGTTCTTC. Translating gives CASSPPIGRAHNEQFF.

This clonotype came up a few times. This CDR3 is CAWSLRGDWDQPQHF. In nucleotides, the CDR3 is TGTGCCTGGAGTCTGCGGGGGGACTGGGATCAGCCCCAGCATTTT. This chain uses TRBV30 with TRBJ1-5; D perhaps matches TRBD1 (5 bases). CDR3 size: 15 residues. V was shortened by 2 bases and J by 5 bases, with 16 bases between the two germline ends. Germline V lookup: CDR1 GTSNPN, CDR2 SVGIG (reference sequence). Based on the CDR3 plus reference TRBV30 and TRBJ1-5, the full variable domain is SQTIHQWPATLVQPVGSPLSLECTVEGTSNPNLYWYRQAAGRGLQLLFYSVGIGQISSEVPQNLSASRPQDRQFILSSKKLLLSDSGFYLCAWSLRGDWDQPQHFGDGTRLSIL.

The chain links TRBV10-3 to TRBJ2-7; D may be TRBD1 (5 bases). Trimming left V 4 bases short and J 6 bases short, with 16 bases between. Germline assignment: CDR1 ENHRY and CDR2 SYGVKD. The CDR3 loop spans 14 amino acids. DNA of the CDR3: TGTGCCATCAGTGCCCAGATAGACAGCCCCGAGCAGTACTTC. It encodes CAISAQIDSPEQYF.

This clonotype was seen only a few times. This sequence joins TRBV20-1 and TRBJ2-1; TRBD1 matches at 7 bases. This CDR3 is 15 amino acids long. Trimming at V came to 1 base and at J to 5 bases, leaving 8 bases not matched to a gene. Looked up from germline, CDR1 is DFQATT and CDR2 is SNEGSKA (reference sequence). DNA of the CDR3: TGCAGTGCTAGAGTCTTGGACAGGCTAGACAATGAGCAGTTCTTC. This encodes CSARVLDRLDNEQFF.

This clonotype has a handful of counts. The J gene is TRBJ2-1, the V gene TRBV29-1; TRBD2 matches 8 bases. Germline values: CDR1 SQVTM, CDR2 ANQGSEA. The CDR3 extends over 14 amino acids. V lost 4 bases and J lost 7; bases outside the gene matches: 9. CDR3 coding DNA: TGCAGCGTTGGGGCTAGCGGGCGGGGGAATGAGCAGTTCTTC. It yields the protein CSVGASGRGNEQFF.

V and J are TRBV4-3 and TRBJ2-7; TRBD1 matches at 8 bases. Germline assignment: CDR1 LGHNA and CDR2 YSLEER. CDR3 length: 15 residues. V gave up 3 bases and J gave up 2 bases; unmatched junction bases: 6. The CDR3: CASSQAGGGTYEQYF. For the CDR3, the DNA is TGCGCCAGCAGCCAGGCAGGGGGCGGTACCTACGAGCAGTACTTC.

This clonotype was counted ten times or more. The genes are TRBV20-1 and TRBJ2-5, with 7 bases aligning to TRBD2. Germline V gene sequence: CDR1 DFQATT, CDR2 SNEGSKA (reference sequence). This CDR3 comprises 12 residues. The J segment lost 2 bases and the V segment lost 5 bases, leaving 2 bases of the junction unmatched. The CDR3 bases are TGCAGTGCTTGGGGACTACAAGAGACCCAGTACTTC. Translation: CSAWGLQETQYF.

In this sample, this clonotype turned up a few times. CDR3 in amino acids: CASSSAGGTDTQYF. Here the CDR3 DNA reads TGTGCCAGCAGCTCCGCGGGGGGGACAGATACGCAGTATTTT. V gene TRBV7-3 combines with J gene TRBJ2-3; 9 bases are a match to TRBD2. This CDR3 has 14 residues. J gave up 3 bases and V 4 bases, and 2 bases lay outside the gene matches. Per the germline V gene, CDR1 is SGHTA and CDR2 is FQGTGA.

This clonotype was counted a few times. The genes are TRBV7-9 and TRBJ2-1, with unresolved D. Trimming took off 4 bases at V and 4 bases at J, with 8 bases between the two ends. The germline V gene has CDR1 SEHNR and CDR2 FQNEAQ (reference sequence). The CDR3 spans 13 residues. CDR3 in amino acids: CASSSNQYNEQFF. For the CDR3, the DNA is TGTGCCAGCAGCTCGAACCAATACAATGAGCAGTTCTTC. Drawing the rest from reference TRBV7-9 and TRBJ2-1, the complete variable domain is DTGVSQNPRHKITKRGQNVTFRCDPISEHNRLYWYRQTLGQGPEFLTYFQNEAQLEKSRLLSDRFSAERPKGSFSTLEIQRTEQGDSAMYLCASSSNQYNEQFFGPGTRLTVL.

The gene calls are TRBV3-1 and TRBJ2-1, with no clear D. V lost 1 base to trimming and J lost 7 bases, with 17 bases between them. The CDR3 sequence is 16 residues long. CDR1 is LGHDT, CDR2 YNNKEL, per germline (reference sequence). CDR3 loop: CASSQGGNFPRNEQFF. CDR3 coding DNA: TGTGCCAGCAGCCAAGGGGGAAACTTCCCGCGGAATGAGCAGTTCTTC.

The V and J genes are TRBV7-9 and TRBJ2-7, with D unresolved. Trimming removed 6 bases from V and 6 bases from J, with 12 bases in between. CDR3 length equals 12 residues. Germline V gives CDR1 SEHNR, CDR2 FQNEAQ (reference sequence). The CDR3 spells CASSQQTPEQYF. As DNA, the CDR3 is TGTGCCAGCAGTCAACAAACTCCCGAGCAGTACTTC.

The rearrangement uses TRBV9 and TRBJ2-7, with TRBD1 matching over 7 bases. CDR1 is SGDLS and CDR2 is YYNGEE in the germline V gene. The J segment lost 4 bases and the V segment lost 5 bases, leaving 9 bases of the junction unmatched. This CDR3 comprises 14 residues. The CDR3 nucleotides are TGTGCCAGCAGTCCTAATCCGGGACAGTACGAGCAGTACTTC. This codes for CASSPNPGQYEQYF.

The chain is built from TRBV7-9 and TRBJ2-2; D is uncertain. This CDR3 contains 14 residues. CDR1 is SEHNR, CDR2 FQNEAQ, per germline (reference sequence). V lost 8 bases to trimming and J lost 4 bases, with 14 bases between them. CDR3 protein: CASGRGGTTGELFF. Written as DNA, the CDR3 is TGTGCCAGCGGCCGCGGCGGAACCACCGGGGAGCTGTTTTTT.

This clonotype appeared a few times. This sequence joins TRBV7-2 and TRBJ2-1; D gene uncertain. This CDR3 has 15 amino acids. The V gene lost 1 base and the J gene lost 6 bases, with 13 bases spanning the gap. Germline V CDR1 and CDR2: SGHTA, FQGNSA. This chain's CDR3 is CASSLGQVLGNEQFF. The CDR3 DNA reads as TGTGCCAGCAGCTTAGGGCAGGTCCTCGGCAATGAGCAGTTCTTC.

This clonotype has only a few counts. DNA for the CDR3: TGCAGTGCTAAAGGACAGGTCTTTAACAATGAGCAGTTCTTC. Translation gives CSAKGQVFNNEQFF. The chain couples TRBV20-1 to TRBJ2-1; 7 bases are a match to TRBD1. V was clipped by 4 bases and J by 5 bases; unmatched bases: 8. This CDR3 has 14 amino acids. CDR1 is DFQATT and CDR2 is SNEGSKA in the germline V gene (reference sequence).

The chain links TRBV5-1 to TRBJ2-2; weak D call: TRBD1 (6 bases). V was trimmed by 0 bases and J by 0 bases, leaving 12 bases between them. The CDR3 is 17 residues long. Looked up from germline, CDR1 is SGHRS and CDR2 is YFSETQ. CDR3 loop: CASSLGPRTANTGELFF. The CDR3 DNA sequence: TGCGCCAGCAGCTTGGGGCCGAGGACAGCGAACACCGGGGAGCTGTTTTTT.

This clonotype was detected only a few times. The chain combines TRBV12-3 or TRBV12-4 with TRBJ1-2; D possibly corresponds to TRBD1 (6 bases). This CDR3 region has 13 residues. V lost 3 bases and J lost 4, with 9 bases in between. Written as DNA, the CDR3 is TGTGCCAGCAGTTTTGACAGGCTCTATGGCTACACCTTC. It codes for CASSFDRLYGYTF.

This rearrangement joins TRBV20-1 to TRBJ2-5, with D possibly being TRBD1 (7 bases). The germline CDR1 and CDR2 sequences are DFQATT and SNEGSKA (reference sequence). CDR3 length: 15 residues. The V end lost 0 bases, the J end lost 2 bases, and 13 bases lay between the germline ends. CDR3 nucleotide sequence: TGCAGTGCTAGAGACGGTGCGGGACAGCAAGAGACCCAGTACTTC. This codes for CSARDGAGQQETQYF.

The CDR3 region is CASTTLFNEQFF. The CDR3 bases are TGTGCCAGCACTACCCTGTTCAATGAGCAGTTCTTC. This chain joins TRBV5-6 and TRBJ2-1; D is ambiguous. The CDR3 consists of 12 residues. The germline CDR1 and CDR2 sequences are SGHDT and YYEEEE. V lost 6 bases, J lost 6 bases, and 10 bases lay in between.